This TCR beta chain was captured by sequencing in a study of vaccination effects on CD4 cells after COVID-19. Overall study: Post-vaccine draws lagged the second dose by a median of 72 days.

The count of this clone is one. Its antigen is not identified. When around 9 days of culture had elapsed, CD4+ T cells were isolated. Participants were given two doses of BNT162b2 or mRNA-1273 vaccine. Libraries were prepared by immunoSEQ multiplex PCR; TCRdb keeps only in-frame clonotypes and omits some of them. The sample yields tens of thousands of clones, roughly 81% seen once. Per the germline V gene, CDR1 is WNHNN and CDR2 is SYGVQD (reference sequence). The CDR3 contains 13 residues. V gave up 5 bases and J gave up 3 bases, with 11 bases separating them. This specimen was CD4+ T cells from PBMCs cultured without peptide, taken after COVID-19 vaccination. The chain is built from TRBV10-1 and TRBJ2-7; possibly TRBD1 or TRBD2 for D (5 bases each). This receptor was obtained from a human donor who received a COVID-19 vaccine. The CDR3 is CASSPGPSYEQYV. The CDR3 DNA follows: TGCGCCAGCAGTCCGGGACCGAGCTACGAGCAGTACGTC.